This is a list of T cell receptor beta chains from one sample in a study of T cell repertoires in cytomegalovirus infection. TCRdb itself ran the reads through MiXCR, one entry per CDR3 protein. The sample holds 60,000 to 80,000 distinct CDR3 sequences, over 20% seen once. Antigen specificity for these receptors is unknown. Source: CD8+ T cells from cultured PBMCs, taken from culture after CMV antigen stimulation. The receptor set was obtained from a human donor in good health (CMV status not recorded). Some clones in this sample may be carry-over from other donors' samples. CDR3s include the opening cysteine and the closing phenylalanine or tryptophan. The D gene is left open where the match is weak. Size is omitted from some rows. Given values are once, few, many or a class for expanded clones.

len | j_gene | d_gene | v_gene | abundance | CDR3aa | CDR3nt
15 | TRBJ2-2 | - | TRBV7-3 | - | CASSLFRGFTGELFF | TGTGCCAGCAGCTTATTTCGGGGTTTTACCGGGGAGCTGTTTTTT
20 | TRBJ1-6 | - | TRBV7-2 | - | CASSLVAGAGRSSYNSPLHF | TGTGCCAGCAGCTTAGTAGCGGGTGCGGGGAGGAGCTCCTATAATTCACCCCTCCACTTT
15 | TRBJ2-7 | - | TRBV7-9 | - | CASSLPEGNPYEQYF | TGTGCCAGCAGCCTTCCTGAAGGGAATCCCTACGAGCAGTACTTC
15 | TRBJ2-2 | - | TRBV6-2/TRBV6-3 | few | CASTLGGTHTGELFF | TGTGCCAGCACCCTAGGGGGAACCCACACCGGGGAGCTGTTTTTT
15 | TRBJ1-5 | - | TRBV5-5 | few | CASSPKGYSNQPQHF | TGTGCCAGCAGCCCGAAGGGATATAGCAATCAGCCCCAGCATTTT
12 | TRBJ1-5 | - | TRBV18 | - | CASSPPNQPQHF | TGTGCCAGCTCACCACCGAATCAGCCCCAGCATTTT
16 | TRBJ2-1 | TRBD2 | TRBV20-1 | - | CSAPGLAGGDYNEQFF | TGCAGTGCTCCGGGACTAGCGGGGGGAGACTACAATGAGCAGTTCTTC
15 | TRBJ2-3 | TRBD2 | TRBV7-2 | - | CASSLSGGVTDTQYF | TGTGCCAGCAGCCTTAGCGGGGGGGTGACAGATACGCAGTATTTT
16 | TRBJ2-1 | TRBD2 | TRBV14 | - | CASSPLGTSSYNEQFF | TGTGCCAGCAGCCCCCTTGGGACTAGCTCCTACAATGAGCAGTTCTTC
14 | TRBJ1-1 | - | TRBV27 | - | CASSRIGRDTEAFF | TGTGCCAGCAGTCGCATCGGACGGGACACTGAAGCTTTCTTT
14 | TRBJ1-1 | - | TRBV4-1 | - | CASSHLDRNTEAFF | TGCGCCAGCAGCCACCTGGACAGGAACACTGAAGCTTTCTTT
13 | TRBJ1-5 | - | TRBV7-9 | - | CASSGPGNQPQHF | TGTGCCAGCAGCGGGCCAGGGAATCAGCCCCAGCATTTT
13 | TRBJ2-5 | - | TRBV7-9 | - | CASSDLRAETQYF | TGTGCCAGCAGCGACCTTAGAGCTGAGACCCAGTACTTC
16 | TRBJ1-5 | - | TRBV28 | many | CASSLHQGSRDQPQHF | TGTGCCAGCAGCCTGCATCAAGGGTCTAGGGATCAGCCCCAGCATTTT
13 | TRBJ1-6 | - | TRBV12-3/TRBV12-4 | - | CASSTRYNSPLHF | TGTGCCAGCAGTACACGGTATAATTCACCCCTCCACTTT
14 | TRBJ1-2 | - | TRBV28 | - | CASSSWGADYGYTF | TGTGCCAGCAGCTCATGGGGCGCTGACTATGGCTACACCTTC
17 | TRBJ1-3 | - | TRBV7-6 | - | CASSLRRGSYSGNTIYF | TGTGCCAGCAGCTTGAGGAGGGGTAGCTACTCTGGAAACACCATATATTTT
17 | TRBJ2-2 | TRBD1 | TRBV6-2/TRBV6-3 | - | CASSFPRDRGYTGELFF | TGTGCCAGCAGTTTTCCCCGGGACAGGGGGTACACCGGGGAGCTGTTTTTT
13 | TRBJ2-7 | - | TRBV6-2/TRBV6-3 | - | CASSYSRAYEQYF | TGTGCCAGCAGTTACTCCAGGGCGTACGAGCAGTACTTC
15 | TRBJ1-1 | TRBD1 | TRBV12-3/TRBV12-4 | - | CASRKGQEVNTEAFF | TGTGCCAGCAGAAAGGGACAGGAGGTGAACACTGAAGCTTTCTTT
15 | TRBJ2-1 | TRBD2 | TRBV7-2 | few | CASSVSGGAIDEQFF | TGTGCCAGCAGCGTTAGCGGGGGGGCCATAGATGAGCAGTTCTTC
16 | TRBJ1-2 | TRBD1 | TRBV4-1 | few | CASSQDSGTGNSGYTF | TGCGCCAGCAGCCAAGACTCGGGGACAGGCAATAGTGGCTACACCTTC
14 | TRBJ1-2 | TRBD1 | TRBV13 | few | CASSLGTGGYGYTF | TGTGCCAGCAGCCTCGGGACAGGGGGGTATGGCTACACCTTC
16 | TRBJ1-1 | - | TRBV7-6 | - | CASSLPTEGSDTEAFF | TGTGCCAGCAGCCTCCCAACCGAGGGGAGCGACACTGAAGCTTTCTTT
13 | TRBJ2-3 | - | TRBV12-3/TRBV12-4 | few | CASSRVLVDTQYF | TGTGCCAGCAGTCGGGTCTTAGTAGATACGCAGTATTTT
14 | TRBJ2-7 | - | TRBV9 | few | CASSLGAGSYEQYF | TGTGCCAGCAGCCTGGGGGCAGGATCCTACGAGCAGTACTTC
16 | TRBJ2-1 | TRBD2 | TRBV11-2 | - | CASSSGLAVPYNEQFF | TGTGCCAGCAGCTCAGGACTAGCGGTTCCTTATAATGAGCAGTTCTTC
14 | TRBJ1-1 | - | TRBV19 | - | CASSSSRSGTEAFF | TGTGCCAGTAGTAGCAGTCGATCAGGAACTGAAGCTTTCTTT
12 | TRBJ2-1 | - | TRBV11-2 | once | CASSLGPPEQFF | TGTGCCAGCAGCTTAGGGCCCCCGGAGCAGTTCTTC
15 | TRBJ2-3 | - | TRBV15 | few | CATTETAVVLDPQYF | TGTGCCACCACCGAGACAGCGGTTGTCTTAGATCCGCAGTATTTT
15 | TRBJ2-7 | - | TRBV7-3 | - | CASSLRGTESYEQYF | TGTGCCAGCAGCTTAAGAGGGACCGAGTCCTACGAGCAGTACTTC
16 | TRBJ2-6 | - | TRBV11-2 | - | CASSLKSGWFANVLTF | TGTGCCAGCAGCTTAAAGTCAGGGTGGTTTGCCAACGTCCTGACTTTC
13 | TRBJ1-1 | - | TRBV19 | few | CASSRTMNTEAFF | TGTGCCAGTAGCAGAACAATGAACACTGAAGCTTTCTTT
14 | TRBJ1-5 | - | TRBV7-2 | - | CASSVPEGVQPQHF | TGTGCCAGCAGCGTCCCGGAGGGGGTCCAGCCCCAGCATTTT
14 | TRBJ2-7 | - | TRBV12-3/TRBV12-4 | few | CASSWAGKDYEQYF | TGTGCCAGCAGTTGGGCAGGGAAGGACTACGAGCAGTACTTC
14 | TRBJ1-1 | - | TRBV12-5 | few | CASGLGLGSTEAFF | TGTGCTAGTGGTTTGGGCCTGGGGAGCACTGAAGCTTTCTTT
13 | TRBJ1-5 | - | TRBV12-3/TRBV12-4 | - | CASSAPGFQPQHF | TGTGCCAGCAGCGCCCCAGGATTTCAGCCCCAGCATTTT
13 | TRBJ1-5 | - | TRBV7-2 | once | CASSHRVNQPQHF | TGTGCCAGCAGCCATAGAGTCAATCAGCCCCAGCATTTT
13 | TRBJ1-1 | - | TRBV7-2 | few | CASSSTVNTEAFF | TGTGCCAGCAGCTCGACAGTGAACACTGAAGCTTTCTTT
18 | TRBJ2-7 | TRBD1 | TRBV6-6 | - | CASSYSSSGDSQTYEQYF | TGTGCCAGCAGTTACTCTTCATCAGGGGACAGCCAGACCTACGAGCAGTACTTC
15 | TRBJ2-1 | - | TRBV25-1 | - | CASSEEGVSYNEQFF | TGTGCCAGCAGTGAAGAGGGGGTCTCCTACAATGAGCAGTTCTTC
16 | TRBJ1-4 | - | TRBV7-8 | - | CASSLLWGGDNEKLFF | TGTGCCAGCAGCCTACTTTGGGGGGGAGATAATGAAAAACTGTTTTTT
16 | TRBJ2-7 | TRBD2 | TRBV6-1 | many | CASRVLAGGDSYEQYF | TGTGCCAGCAGAGTCCTAGCGGGGGGGGATTCCTACGAGCAGTACTTC
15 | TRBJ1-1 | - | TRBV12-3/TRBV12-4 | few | CASSLVGGYHTEAFF | TGTGCCAGCAGTTTAGTCGGAGGGTACCACACTGAAGCTTTCTTT
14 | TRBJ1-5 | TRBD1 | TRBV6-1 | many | CASRDRGIGQPQHF | TGTGCCAGCCGGGACAGGGGGATAGGTCAGCCCCAGCATTTT
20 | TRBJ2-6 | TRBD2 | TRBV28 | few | CASRKLPGLQFLSGANVLTF | TGTGCCAGCAGAAAACTACCGGGACTACAATTCCTCTCTGGGGCCAACGTCCTGACTTTC
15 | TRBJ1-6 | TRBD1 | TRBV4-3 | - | CASSQGTAIHSPLHF | TGCGCCAGCAGCCAGGGGACAGCGATTCATTCACCCCTCCACTTT
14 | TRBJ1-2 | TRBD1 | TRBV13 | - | CASSPQGTGDGYTF | TGTGCCAGCAGCCCGCAGGGGACAGGGGATGGCTACACCTTC
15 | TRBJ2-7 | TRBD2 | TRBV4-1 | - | CASSHRASGGYEQYF | TGCGCCAGCAGCCACAGGGCTAGCGGCGGCTACGAGCAGTACTTC
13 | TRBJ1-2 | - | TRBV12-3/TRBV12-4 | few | CASSFGGYDGYTF | TGTGCCAGCAGTTTTGGGGGGTATGATGGCTACACCTTC
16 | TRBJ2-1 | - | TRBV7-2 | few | CASSPRDTEYYNEQFF | TGTGCCAGCAGCCCCCGGGACACCGAATATTACAATGAGCAGTTCTTC
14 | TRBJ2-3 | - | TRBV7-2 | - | CASNPGGPTDTQYF | TGTGCCAGCAACCCTGGGGGGCCGACAGATACGCAGTATTTT
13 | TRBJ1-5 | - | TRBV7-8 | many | CASSLGPYQPQHF | TGTGCCAGCAGCTTAGGCCCTTATCAGCCCCAGCATTTT
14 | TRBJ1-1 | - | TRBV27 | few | CASSLYRVNTEAFF | TGTGCCAGCAGTTTATATCGGGTTAACACTGAAGCTTTCTTT
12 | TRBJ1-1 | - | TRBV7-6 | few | CASSPITLEAFF | TGTGCCAGCAGCCCTATTACCTTAGAAGCTTTCTTT